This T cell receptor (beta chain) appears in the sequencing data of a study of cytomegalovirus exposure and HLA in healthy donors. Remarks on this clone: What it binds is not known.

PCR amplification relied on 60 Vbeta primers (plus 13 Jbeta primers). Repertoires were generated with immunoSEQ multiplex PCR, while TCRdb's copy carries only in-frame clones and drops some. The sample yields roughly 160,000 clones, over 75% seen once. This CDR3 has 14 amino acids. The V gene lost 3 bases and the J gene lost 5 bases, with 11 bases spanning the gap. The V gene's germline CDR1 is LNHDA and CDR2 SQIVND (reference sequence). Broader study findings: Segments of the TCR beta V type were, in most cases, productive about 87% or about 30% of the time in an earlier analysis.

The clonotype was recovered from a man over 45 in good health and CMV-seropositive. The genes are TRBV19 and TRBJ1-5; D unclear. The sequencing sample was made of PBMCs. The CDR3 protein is CASSMSYPDQPQHF. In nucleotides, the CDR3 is TGTGCCAGTAGTATGTCCTACCCGGATCAGCCCCAGCATTTT.